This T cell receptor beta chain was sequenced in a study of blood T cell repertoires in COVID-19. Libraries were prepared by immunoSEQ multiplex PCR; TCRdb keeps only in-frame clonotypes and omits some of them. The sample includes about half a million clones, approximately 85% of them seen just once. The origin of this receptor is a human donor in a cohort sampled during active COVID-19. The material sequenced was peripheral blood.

The CDR3 region is CASSDASGTPHRELFF. In DNA, the CDR3 is TGTGCCAGCAGCGACGCCTCCGGGACTCCCCACCGGGAGCTGTTTTTT. This chain joins TRBV27 and TRBJ2-2, with a weak D call TRBD2 (6 bases). Germline lookup yields CDR1 MNHEY and CDR2 SMNVEV (reference sequence). V lost 6 bases and J lost 9, with 23 bases in between. The CDR3 is 16 residues long.